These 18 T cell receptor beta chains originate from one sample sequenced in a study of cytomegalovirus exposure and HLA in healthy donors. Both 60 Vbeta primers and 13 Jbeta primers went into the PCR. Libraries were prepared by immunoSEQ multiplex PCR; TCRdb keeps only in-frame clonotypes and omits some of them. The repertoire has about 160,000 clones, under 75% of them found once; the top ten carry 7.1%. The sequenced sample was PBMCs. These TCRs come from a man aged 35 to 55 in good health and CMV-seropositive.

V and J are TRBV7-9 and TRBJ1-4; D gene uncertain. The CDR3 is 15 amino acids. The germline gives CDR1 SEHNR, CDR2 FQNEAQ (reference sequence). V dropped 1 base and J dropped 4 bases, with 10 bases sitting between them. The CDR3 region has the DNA TGTGCCAGCAGCTTAGAAGCGCCGGATAATGAAAAACTGTTTTTT. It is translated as CASSLEAPDNEKLFF.

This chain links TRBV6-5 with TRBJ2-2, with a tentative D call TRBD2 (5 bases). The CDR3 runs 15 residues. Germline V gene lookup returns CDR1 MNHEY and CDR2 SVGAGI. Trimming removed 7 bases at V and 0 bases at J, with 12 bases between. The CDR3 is CASNWEFANTGELFF. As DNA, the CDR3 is TGTGCCAGCAATTGGGAGTTCGCGAACACCGGGGAGCTGTTTTTT.

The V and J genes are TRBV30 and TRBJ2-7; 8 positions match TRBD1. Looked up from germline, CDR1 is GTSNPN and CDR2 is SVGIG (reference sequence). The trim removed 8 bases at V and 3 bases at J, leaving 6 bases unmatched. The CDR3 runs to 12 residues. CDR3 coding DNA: TGTGCCACCGGGACAGGTAACTACGAGCAGTACTTC. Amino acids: CATGTGNYEQYF. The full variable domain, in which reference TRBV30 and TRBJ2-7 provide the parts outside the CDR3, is SQTIHQWPATLVQPVGSPLSLECTVEGTSNPNLYWYRQAAGRGLQLLFYSVGIGQISSEVPQNLSASRPQDRQFILSSKKLLLSDSGFYLCATGTGNYEQYFGPGTRLTVT.

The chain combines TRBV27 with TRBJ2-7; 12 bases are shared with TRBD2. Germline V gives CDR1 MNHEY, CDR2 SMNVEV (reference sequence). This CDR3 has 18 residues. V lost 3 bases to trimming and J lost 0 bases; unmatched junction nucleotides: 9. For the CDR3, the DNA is TGTGCCAGCAGTTTTTCTCTAGCGGGGGGGCGAAGCTCCTACGAGCAGTACTTC. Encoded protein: CASSFSLAGGRSSYEQYF.

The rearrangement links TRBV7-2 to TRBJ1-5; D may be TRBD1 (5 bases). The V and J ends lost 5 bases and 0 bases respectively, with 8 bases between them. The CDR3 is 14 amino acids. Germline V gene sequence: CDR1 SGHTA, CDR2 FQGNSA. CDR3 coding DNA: TGTGCCAGCAGCACGGGACTTAGCAATCAGCCCCAGCATTTT. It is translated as CASSTGLSNQPQHF.

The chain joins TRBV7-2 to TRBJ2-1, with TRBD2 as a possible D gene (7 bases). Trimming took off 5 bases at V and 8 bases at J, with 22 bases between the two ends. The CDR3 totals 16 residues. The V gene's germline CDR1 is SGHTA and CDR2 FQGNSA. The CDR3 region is CASSPVGGLSGDEQFF. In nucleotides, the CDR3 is TGTGCCAGCAGCCCAGTAGGGGGGCTCAGCGGGGATGAGCAGTTCTTC.

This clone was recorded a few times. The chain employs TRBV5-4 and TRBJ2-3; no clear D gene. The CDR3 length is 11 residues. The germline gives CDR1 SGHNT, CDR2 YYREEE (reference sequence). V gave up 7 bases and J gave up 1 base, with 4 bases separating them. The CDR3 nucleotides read TGTGCCAGCGGAGGCACAGATACGCAGTATTTT. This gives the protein CASGGTDTQYF.

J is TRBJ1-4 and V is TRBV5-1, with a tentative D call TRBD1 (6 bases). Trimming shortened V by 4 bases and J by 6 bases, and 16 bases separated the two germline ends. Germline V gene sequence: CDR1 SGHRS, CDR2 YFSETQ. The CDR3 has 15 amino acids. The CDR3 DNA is TGCGCCAGCAGCCCCCGGGTGGGGGCGCATGAAAAACTGTTTTTT. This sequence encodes CASSPRVGAHEKLFF.

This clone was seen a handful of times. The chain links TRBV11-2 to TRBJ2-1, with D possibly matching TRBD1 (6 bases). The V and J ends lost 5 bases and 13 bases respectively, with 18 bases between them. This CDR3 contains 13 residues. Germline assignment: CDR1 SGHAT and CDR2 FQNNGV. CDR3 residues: CASSVIGQNHQFF. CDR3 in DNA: TGTGCCAGCAGCGTTATAGGACAGAATCACCAGTTCTTC.

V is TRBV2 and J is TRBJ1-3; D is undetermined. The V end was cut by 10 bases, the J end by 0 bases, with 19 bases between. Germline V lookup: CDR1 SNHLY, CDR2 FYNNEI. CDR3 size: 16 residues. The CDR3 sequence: CATRQVSRSSGNTIYF. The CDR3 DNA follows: TGTGCCACCAGGCAGGTCTCGCGCAGCTCTGGAAACACCATATATTTT.

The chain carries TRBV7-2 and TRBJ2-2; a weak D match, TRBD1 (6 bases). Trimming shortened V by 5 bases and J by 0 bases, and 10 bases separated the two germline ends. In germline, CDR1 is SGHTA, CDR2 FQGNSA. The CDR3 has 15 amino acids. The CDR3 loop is CASSAGTPNTGELFF. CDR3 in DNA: TGTGCCAGCAGCGCCGGGACACCGAACACCGGGGAGCTGTTTTTT.

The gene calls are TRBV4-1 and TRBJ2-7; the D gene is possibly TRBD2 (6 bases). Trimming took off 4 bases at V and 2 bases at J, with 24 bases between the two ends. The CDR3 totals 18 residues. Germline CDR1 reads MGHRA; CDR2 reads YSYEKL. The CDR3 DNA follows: TGCGCCAGCAGCCTGATGGGGGGTCTGACAGTGAGCACCTACGAGCAGTACTTC. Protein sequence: CASSLMGGLTVSTYEQYF.

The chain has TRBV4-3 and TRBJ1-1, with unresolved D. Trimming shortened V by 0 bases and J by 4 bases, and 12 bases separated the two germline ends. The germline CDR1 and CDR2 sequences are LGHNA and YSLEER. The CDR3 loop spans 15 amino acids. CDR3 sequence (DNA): TGCGCCAGCAGCCAAGAGGCCCGGGGAGGCACTGAAGCTTTCTTT. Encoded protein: CASSQEARGGTEAFF.

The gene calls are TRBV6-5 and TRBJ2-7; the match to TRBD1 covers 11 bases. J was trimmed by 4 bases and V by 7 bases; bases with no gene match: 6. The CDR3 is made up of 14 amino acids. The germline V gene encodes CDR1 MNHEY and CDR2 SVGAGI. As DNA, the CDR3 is TGTGCCAGCAAAAAGGGACAGGGGGGGTACGAGCAGTACTTC. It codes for CASKKGQGGYEQYF.

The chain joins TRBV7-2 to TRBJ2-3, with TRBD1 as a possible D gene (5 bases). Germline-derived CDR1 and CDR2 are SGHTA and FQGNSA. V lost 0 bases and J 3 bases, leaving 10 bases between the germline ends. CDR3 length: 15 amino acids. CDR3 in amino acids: CASSLAPGSTDTQYF. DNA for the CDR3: TGTGCCAGCAGCTTAGCTCCAGGGTCGACAGATACGCAGTATTTT.

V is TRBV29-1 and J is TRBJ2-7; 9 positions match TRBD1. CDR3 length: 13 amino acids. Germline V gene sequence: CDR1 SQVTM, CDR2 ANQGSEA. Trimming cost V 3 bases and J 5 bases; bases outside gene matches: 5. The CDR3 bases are TGCAGCGTTGAGGGACAGGGAATCAACGAGCAGTACTTC. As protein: CSVEGQGINEQYF.

CDR3 nucleotides: TGCGCCAGCAGCCATCCCACCGGGGAGCAGTTCTTC. Amino acids: CASSHPTGEQFF. V is TRBV4-1 and J is TRBJ2-1; no reliable D call. V was clipped by 3 bases and J by 10 bases, with 10 bases between them. The CDR3 is made up of 12 amino acids. Germline loops: CDR1 MGHRA, CDR2 YSYEKL.

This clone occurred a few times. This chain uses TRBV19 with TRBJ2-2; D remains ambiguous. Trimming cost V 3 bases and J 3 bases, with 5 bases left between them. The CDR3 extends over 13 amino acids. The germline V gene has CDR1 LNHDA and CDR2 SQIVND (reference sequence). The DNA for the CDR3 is TGTGCCAGTAGTATCCTTGACACCGGGGAGCTGTTTTTT. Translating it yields CASSILDTGELFF. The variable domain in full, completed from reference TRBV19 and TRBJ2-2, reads DGGITQSPKYLFRKEGQNVTLSCEQNLNHDAMYWYRQDPGQGLRLIYYSQIVNDFQKGDIAEGYSVSREKKESFPLTVTSAQKNPTAFYLCASSILDTGELFFGEGSRLTVL.